These 7 T cell receptor beta chains originate from one sample sequenced in a study of blood T cell repertoires in COVID-19 (dated by TCRdb to 2019 to 2021). Libraries were prepared through the immunoSEQ multiplex PCR assay. Held by TCRdb, this immuneACCESS table contains in-frame sequences only and omits some clones. Under half of the omission traces to an unresolved V gene where checked; the cause of the rest is unknown. Within this sample are around 27,000 clones, with approximately 86% of them counted one time only. Approximately 24% of the sample lies in the top ten. The sample consisted of peripheral blood. Source of these receptors: a human donor in a cohort sampled during active COVID-19.

The gene calls are TRBV19 and TRBJ2-7; D is unclear. Germline assignment: CDR1 LNHDA and CDR2 SQIVND (reference sequence). The CDR3 spans 14 residues. V dropped 4 bases and J dropped 3 bases, with 13 bases sitting between them. The chain's CDR3 is CASSTPGQDYEQYF. The CDR3 DNA follows: TGTGCCAGTAGTACTCCCGGCCAGGACTACGAGCAGTACTTC.

The count of this clone is one. The chain couples TRBV11-2 to TRBJ2-2; D possibly corresponds to TRBD1 (5 bases). CDR3 length equals 14 residues. With 3 bases removed from V and 7 bases from J, the gap between germline ends came to 12 bases. Germline V gives CDR1 SGHAT, CDR2 FQNNGV. As DNA, the CDR3 is TGTGCCAGCAGCTTCCCCAGGGCTAACGGGGAGCTGTTTTTT. The encoded protein is CASSFPRANGELFF. Based on the CDR3 plus reference TRBV11-2 and TRBJ2-2, the full variable domain is EAGVAQSPRYKIIEKRQSVAFWCNPISGHATLYWYQQILGQGPKLLIQFQNNGVVDDSQLPKDRFSAERLKGVDSTLKIQPAKLEDSAVYLCASSFPRANGELFFGEGSRLTVL.

The rearrangement uses TRBV15 and TRBJ1-4, with D maybe TRBD1 (5 bases). There are 15 residues in the CDR3. Germline lookup yields CDR1 LNHNV and CDR2 YYDKDF (reference sequence). V was cut by 1 base and J by 8 bases, with 14 bases left in between. The DNA of the CDR3 is TGTGCCACCAGCAGAGCCGGCGGGGCTGGGGAAAAACTGTTTTTT. Its translation is CATSRAGGAGEKLFF.

This clone was detected only once. The V gene is TRBV30, the J gene TRBJ2-1; TRBD2 matches at 7 bases. Losses at the gene ends were 0 bases for V and 6 bases for J; bases not matched to a gene: 8. CDR1 and CDR2 from the germline V gene are GTSNPN and SVGIG (reference sequence). The CDR3 has 15 amino acids. The CDR3: CAWSVGGIGINEQFF. The CDR3 bases are TGTGCCTGGAGTGTGGGAGGGATCGGTATCAATGAGCAGTTCTTC.

The chain uses TRBV14 and TRBJ1-2, with 9 bases lining up with TRBD1. J lost 3 bases, V lost 7 bases, and 18 bases had no gene match. CDR1 and CDR2 from the germline V gene are SGHDN and FVKESK. The CDR3 is made up of 18 amino acids. CDR3 DNA sequence: TGTGCCAGCACGCCTGGGGCCAAAACAGGGGGCTTGGACTATGGCTACACCTTC. As protein: CASTPGAKTGGLDYGYTF.

This chain links TRBV9 with TRBJ2-5; D may be TRBD2 (5 bases). Germline CDR1 and CDR2: SGDLS and YYNGEE. V was clipped by 3 bases and J by 5 bases, with 20 bases between them. CDR3 length equals 16 residues. The CDR3 region has the DNA TGTGCCAGCAGCGCAATTACCGGGTCGGGAAGCGAGACCCAGTACTTC. Its translation is CASSAITGSGSETQYF.

This chain links TRBV7-2 with TRBJ2-1; 8 bases agree with TRBD2. V trimming: 6 bases; J trimming: 8 bases; junction bases outside the gene matches: 12. The CDR3 consists of 15 residues. Germline loops: CDR1 SGHTA, CDR2 FQGNSA. CDR3 protein: CASSSGGEGLYEQFF. The CDR3, as DNA: TGTGCCAGCAGTTCGGGGGGGGAGGGTCTTTATGAGCAGTTCTTC.